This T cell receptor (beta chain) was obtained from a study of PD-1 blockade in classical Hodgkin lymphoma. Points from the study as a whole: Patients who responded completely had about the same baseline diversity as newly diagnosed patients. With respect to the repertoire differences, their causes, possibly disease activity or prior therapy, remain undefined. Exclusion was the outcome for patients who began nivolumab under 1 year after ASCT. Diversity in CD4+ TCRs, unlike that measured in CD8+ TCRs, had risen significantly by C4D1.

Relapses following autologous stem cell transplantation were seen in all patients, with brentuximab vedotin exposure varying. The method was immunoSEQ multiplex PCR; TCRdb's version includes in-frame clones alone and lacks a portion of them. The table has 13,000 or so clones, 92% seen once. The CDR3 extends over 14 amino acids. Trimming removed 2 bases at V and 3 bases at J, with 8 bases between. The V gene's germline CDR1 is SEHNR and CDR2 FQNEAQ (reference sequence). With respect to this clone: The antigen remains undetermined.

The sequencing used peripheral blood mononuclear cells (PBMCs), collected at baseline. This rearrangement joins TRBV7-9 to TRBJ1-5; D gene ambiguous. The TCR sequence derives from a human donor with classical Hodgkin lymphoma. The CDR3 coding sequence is TGTGCCAGCAGCTTATCAGTGCACAATCAGCCCCAGCATTTT. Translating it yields CASSLSVHNQPQHF.